This is a list of T cell receptor beta chains from one sample in a study of shared clonotypes between healthy human individuals. The repertoire was sequenced with immunoSEQ multiplex PCR; TCRdb's copy has only in-frame clones and lacks some. The sample has millions of clones, 85% to 95% seen once. Material for sequencing was naive CD8+ T cells from PBMCs. Source of these receptors: a man between 18 and 35 years old in good health. Some clones in this sample may be carry-over from other donors' samples. Each CDR3 is given with its conserved first and last residue. A D gene is named only where the DNA matches it firmly. Clone sizes are given selectively: once, few, many, or a class where the clone is expanded.

TRBV27	NA	TRBJ1-4	NA	TGTGCCAGCAGTCATCAGCTTGCGGCTAATGAAAAACTGTTTTTT	CASSHQLAANEKLFF
TRBV19	NA	TRBJ2-7	NA	TGTGCCAGTAGTCCCCTAGGAGGATACGAGCAGTACTTC	CASSPLGGYEQYF
TRBV19	NA	TRBJ2-7	NA	TGTGCCAGTAGTATCGGACTGACCTACGAGCAGTACTTC	CASSIGLTYEQYF
TRBV28	NA	TRBJ1-1	NA	TGTGCCAGCACCCCCGCAAGGGGGAGGGCTGAAGCTTTCTTT	CASTPARGRAEAFF
TRBV27	NA	TRBJ1-2	TRBD1	TGTGCCAGCAGTTCAAGGACAGGGGGACTTTATGGCTACACCTTC	CASSSRTGGLYGYTF
TRBV5-6	NA	TRBJ2-1	TRBD2	TGTGCCAGCACCTTTTCAACTAGCGGCGGAGGGCCGGGTGAGCAGTTCTTC	CASTFSTSGGGPGEQFF
TRBV9	NA	TRBJ1-3	NA	TGTGCCAGCAGCGGGCGGACAGCGGGAAACACCATATATTTT	CASSGRTAGNTIYF
TRBV27	NA	TRBJ1-6	TRBD1	TGTGCCAGCAGCCAGGGGGGCTCACCCCTCCACTTT	CASSQGGSPLHF
TRBV28	NA	TRBJ1-5	TRBD1	TGTGCCAGCAGTTTCCCAGGGGGAAGCAATCAGCCCCAGCATTTT	CASSFPGGSNQPQHF
TRBV9	NA	TRBJ2-1	NA	TGTGCCAGCAGCGTAGATTCCCTCCGAGCCTACAATGAGCAGTTCTTC	CASSVDSLRAYNEQFF
TRBV27	NA	TRBJ2-5	NA	TGTGCCAGCAGTTTACAATTGGATTTAGGGACCCAGTACTTC	CASSLQLDLGTQYF
TRBV4-2	NA	TRBJ2-2	NA	TGTGCCAGCAGCCAAGGGCAGGTCAGGAACACCGGGGAGCTGTTTTTT	CASSQGQVRNTGELFF
TRBV27	NA	TRBJ2-5	TRBD2	TGTGCCAGCAGGGTAGCGGGAGGGATTGGGGAGACCCAGTACTTC	CASRVAGGIGETQYF
TRBV5-1	NA	TRBJ1-4	TRBD1	TGCGCCAGCAGCTTGGTGGCGATTGGGACAGCAACTAATGAAAAACTGTTTTTT	CASSLVAIGTATNEKLFF
TRBV28	NA	TRBJ2-1	NA	TGTGCCAGCAGTTTGCCTAGCGCGTCCTACAATGAGCAGTTCTTC	CASSLPSASYNEQFF
TRBV14	NA	TRBJ1-1	NA	TGTGCCAGCAGCCAATGGGGTTCTGAAGCTTTCTTT	CASSQWGSEAFF
TRBV29-1	NA	TRBJ2-2	NA	TGCAGCGTCGTCGAACAGGGGGTACTAGCGGAGAACACCGGGGAGCTGTTTTTT	CSVVEQGVLAENTGELFF
TRBV9	NA	TRBJ1-1	TRBD1	TGTGCCAGCAGCGGCCGGACAGGATTCAGTGAAGCTTTCTTT	CASSGRTGFSEAFF
TRBV9	NA	TRBJ2-3	TRBD2	TGTGCCAGCAGCGTAGGGCGGGGGTCCCTCACAGATACGCAGTATTTT	CASSVGRGSLTDTQYF
TRBV5-4	NA	TRBJ2-5	TRBD2	TGTGCCAGCAGTTATCTAGCGGGAGCGCAAGAGACCCAGTACTTC	CASSYLAGAQETQYF
TRBV28	NA	TRBJ2-7	TRBD1	TGTGCCAGCAGTTTACCCACAGGGGGAAGCTACGAGCAGTACTTC	CASSLPTGGSYEQYF
TRBV30	NA	TRBJ1-2	TRBD1	TGTGCCTGGAGTCCATGGCAGGGGGCCAAGGGCTACACCTTC	CAWSPWQGAKGYTF
TRBV27	NA	TRBJ1-2	TRBD1	TGTGCCAGCAGTTCCCCGGACAGGGTTAATGGCTACACCTTC	CASSSPDRVNGYTF
TRBV5-5	NA	TRBJ1-1	NA	TGTGCCAGCAGCTATGACGTTGGGACTGAAGCTTTCTTT	CASSYDVGTEAFF
TRBV7-9	NA	TRBJ2-3	NA	TGTGCCAGCAGCTTAGGTCTAGAACGTTTCGCAGATACGCAGTATTTT	CASSLGLERFADTQYF
TRBV28	NA	TRBJ2-3	NA	TGTGCCAGCAGTTTGACAGGCGGAGATACGCAGTATTTT	CASSLTGGDTQYF
TRBV27	NA	TRBJ1-1	NA	TGTGCCAGCAGTTTAACTGGGGGGGGGACTGAAGCTTTCTTT	CASSLTGGGTEAFF
TRBV9	NA	TRBJ2-1	NA	TGTGCCAGCAGCGTAGAAAACGGTGAGCAGTTCTTC	CASSVENGEQFF
TRBV6-5	NA	TRBJ2-7	TRBD1	TGTGCCAGCAGTCCGGGACAGTGGTACGAGCAGTACTTC	CASSPGQWYEQYF
TRBV28	few	TRBJ1-4	TRBD1	TGTGCCAGCAGTTTAGGGACAGGAAGAACCAAACTGTTTTTT	CASSLGTGRTKLFF
TRBV27	NA	TRBJ2-3	TRBD2	TGTGCCAGCAGTTTGGGACTAGCGGGAGTGGGCACAGATACGCAGTATTTT	CASSLGLAGVGTDTQYF
TRBV5-4	NA	TRBJ1-2	NA	TGTGCCAGCAGCTTGAGGTTTTCGGGAATCGGCCTTGGCTACACCTTC	CASSLRFSGIGLGYTF
TRBV5-1	NA	TRBJ2-7	NA	TGCGCCAGCAGCTTAGTACGGGTCCAGGGCTCCTACGAGCAGTACTTC	CASSLVRVQGSYEQYF
TRBV11-2	NA	TRBJ1-1	TRBD1	TGTGCCAGCAGCTTATGGGACAGGGCTCAGGTGACTGAAGCTTTCTTT	CASSLWDRAQVTEAFF
TRBV28	NA	TRBJ1-1	NA	TGTGCCAGCACCTTTTTGTGGAACACTGAAGCTTTCTTT	CASTFLWNTEAFF
TRBV7-9	once	TRBJ2-1	NA	TGTGCCAGCAGCTCTATGGAGAATGAGCAGTTCTTC	CASSSMENEQFF
TRBV7-9	NA	TRBJ2-2	NA	TGTGCCAGCAGCTTAAGTCCCCCAGGGATCGGGGAGCTGTTTTTT	CASSLSPPGIGELFF
TRBV5-4	NA	TRBJ2-5	NA	TGTGCCAGCAGCTTGGAAGGGGCCCCTTTTACAGAGACCCAGTACTTC	CASSLEGAPFTETQYF
TRBV5-1	NA	TRBJ2-1	NA	TGCGCCAGCAGCTTTGAAGGGAAATCGGATGAGCAGTTCTTC	CASSFEGKSDEQFF
TRBV10-3	NA	TRBJ2-1	NA	TGTGCCATCACTTCGGACGGGTACAATGAGCAGTTCTTC	CAITSDGYNEQFF
TRBV10-3	NA	TRBJ2-1	TRBD2	TGTGCCACTAAGCGGGAGGGTGAGCAGTTCTTC	CATKREGEQFF
TRBV7-9	NA	TRBJ1-1	NA	TGTGCCAGCAGCTGGGGAGAGGGTAACACTGAAGCTTTCTTT	CASSWGEGNTEAFF
TRBV28	NA	TRBJ2-7	NA	TGTGCCAGCAGTCCAGGGAGGGGGCGTTTAGGCGAGCAGTACTTC	CASSPGRGRLGEQYF
TRBV7-9	NA	TRBJ2-7	NA	TGTGCCAGCAGCTTCGGCCTCTCCTACGAGCAGTACTTC	CASSFGLSYEQYF
TRBV13	once	TRBJ2-1	TRBD1	TGTGCCAGCAGCGTGATAGTGGCAGGGGGACATGAGCAGTTCTTC	CASSVIVAGGHEQFF
TRBV27	few	TRBJ1-2	NA	TGTGCCAGCAGTTTAAGGGGGGATGGCTACACCTTC	CASSLRGDGYTF
TRBV15	NA	TRBJ2-1	TRBD2	TGTGCCACCAGCTTAGCGGGAGAACCCTACAATGAGCAGTTCTTC	CATSLAGEPYNEQFF
TRBV7-9	NA	TRBJ1-4	NA	TGTGCCATAACAGTAACTAATGAAAAACTGTTTTTT	CAITVTNEKLFF
TRBV7-9	NA	TRBJ1-1	NA	TGTGCCAGCAGCTTAGAGGCGGGCGCTGAAGCTTTCTTT	CASSLEAGAEAFF
TRBV6-5	NA	TRBJ2-5	TRBD1	TGTGCCAGCAGTTTAACAGGGGGTCTTAAGTCTGAGACCCAGTACTTC	CASSLTGGLKSETQYF